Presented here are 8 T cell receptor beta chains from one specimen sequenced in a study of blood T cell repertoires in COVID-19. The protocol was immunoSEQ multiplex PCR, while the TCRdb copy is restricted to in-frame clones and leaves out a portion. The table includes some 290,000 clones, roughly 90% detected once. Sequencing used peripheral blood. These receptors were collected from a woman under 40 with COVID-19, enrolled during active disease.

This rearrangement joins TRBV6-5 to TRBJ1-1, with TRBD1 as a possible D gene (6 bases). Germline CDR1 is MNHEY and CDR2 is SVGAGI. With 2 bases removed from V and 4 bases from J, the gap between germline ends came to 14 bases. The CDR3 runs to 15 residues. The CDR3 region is CASSYLGDRSTEAFF. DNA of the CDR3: TGTGCCAGCAGTTACCTCGGCGACAGGTCCACTGAAGCTTTCTTT.

The CDR3 loop reads CASSPQGLAGEQFF. CDR3 DNA sequence: TGTGCCAGCAGCCCACAGGGACTAGCGGGCGAGCAGTTCTTC. The rearrangement links TRBV7-3 to TRBJ2-1, with TRBD2 matching 12 bases. The V segment lost 5 bases and the J segment 10 bases; nucleotides outside the gene matches: 6. This CDR3 has 14 amino acids. CDR1 and CDR2 from the germline V gene are SGHTA and FQGTGA. Variable domain in full (rest from reference TRBV7-3 and TRBJ2-1): GAGVSQTPSNKVTEKGKYVELRCDPISGHTALYWYRQSLGQGPEFLIYFQGTGAADDSGLPNDRFFAVRPEGSVSTLKIQRTERGDSAVYLCASSPQGLAGEQFFGPGTRLTVL.

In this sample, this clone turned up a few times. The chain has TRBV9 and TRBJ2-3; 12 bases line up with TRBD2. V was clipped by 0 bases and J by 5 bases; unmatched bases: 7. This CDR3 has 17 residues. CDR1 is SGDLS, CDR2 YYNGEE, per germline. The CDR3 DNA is TGTGCCAGCAGCGTAGATTCTAGCGGGAGGGCTAGAGATACGCAGTATTTT. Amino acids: CASSVDSSGRARDTQYF. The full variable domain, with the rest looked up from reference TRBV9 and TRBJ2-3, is DSGVTQTPKHLITATGQRVTLRCSPRSGDLSVYWYQQSLDQGLQFLIQYYNGEERAKGNILERFSAQQFPDLHSELNLSSLELGDSALYFCASSVDSSGRARDTQYFGPGTRLTVL.

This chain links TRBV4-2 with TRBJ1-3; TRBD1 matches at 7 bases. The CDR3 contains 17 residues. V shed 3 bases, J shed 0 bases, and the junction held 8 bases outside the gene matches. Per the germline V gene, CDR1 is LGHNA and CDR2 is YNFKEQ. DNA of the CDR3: TGTGCCAGCAGCCACGCCGGGACAGCCACCTCTGGAAACACCATATATTTT. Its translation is CASSHAGTATSGNTIYF.

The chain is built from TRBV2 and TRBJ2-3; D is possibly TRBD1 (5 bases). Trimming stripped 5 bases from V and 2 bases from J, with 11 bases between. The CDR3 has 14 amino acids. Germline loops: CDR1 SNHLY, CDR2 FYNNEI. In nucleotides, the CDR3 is TGTGCCAGCAGTCCCCCAGGGATCACAGATACGCAGTATTTT. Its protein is CASSPPGITDTQYF.

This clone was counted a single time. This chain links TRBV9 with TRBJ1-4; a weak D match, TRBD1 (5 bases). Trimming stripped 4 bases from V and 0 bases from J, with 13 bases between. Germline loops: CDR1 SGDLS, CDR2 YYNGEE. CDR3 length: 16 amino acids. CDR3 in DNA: TGTGCCAGCAGCCCACGCGGGGGTGCAACTAATGAAAAACTGTTTTTT. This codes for CASSPRGGATNEKLFF. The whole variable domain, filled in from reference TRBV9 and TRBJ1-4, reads DSGVTQTPKHLITATGQRVTLRCSPRSGDLSVYWYQQSLDQGLQFLIQYYNGEERAKGNILERFSAQQFPDLHSELNLSSLELGDSALYFCASSPRGGATNEKLFFGSGTQLSVL.

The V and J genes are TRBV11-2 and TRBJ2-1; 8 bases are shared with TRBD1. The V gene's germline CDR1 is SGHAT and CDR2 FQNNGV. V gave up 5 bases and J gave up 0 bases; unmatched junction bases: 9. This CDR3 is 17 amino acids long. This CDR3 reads CASSLYGQGSSYNEQFF. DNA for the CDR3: TGTGCCAGCAGCCTATACGGACAGGGCAGCTCCTACAATGAGCAGTTCTTC.

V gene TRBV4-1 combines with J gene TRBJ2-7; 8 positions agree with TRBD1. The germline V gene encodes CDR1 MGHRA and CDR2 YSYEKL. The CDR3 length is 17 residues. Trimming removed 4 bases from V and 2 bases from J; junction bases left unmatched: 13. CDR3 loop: CASSLSSGTGVAYEQYF. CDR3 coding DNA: TGCGCCAGCAGCCTGAGTTCGGGGACAGGAGTCGCCTACGAGCAGTACTTC.